The present entry profiles one T cell receptor beta chain with its context. Profiled with immunoSEQ multiplex PCR; TCRdb holds only in-frame clones, not every one. Counted here are more than 90,000 clones, 95% occurring once; the ten biggest clones make up approximately 0.26%. These data belong to a study of technical replicates of blood from a few donors. Trimming shortened V by 0 bases and J by 3 bases, and 12 bases separated the two germline ends. CDR3 length equals 15 residues. CDR1 is SGHRS and CDR2 is YFSETQ in the germline V gene. The rearrangement links TRBV5-1 to TRBJ1-1; D possibly corresponds to TRBD1 (6 bases). This TCR was sampled from a human donor in good health. Source material: T cells isolated from PBMCs. The CDR3 loop is CASSLAGGPYTEAFF. For the CDR3, the DNA is TGCGCCAGCAGCTTGGCGGGGGGGCCGTACACTGAAGCTTTCTTT.